Below, 12 T cell receptor beta chains from the same sample are listed, as sequenced in a study of shared clonotypes between healthy human individuals. Profiled with immunoSEQ multiplex PCR; TCRdb holds only in-frame clones, not every one. Of a few million clones listed, about 92% were seen once; the top ten hold roughly 0.36%. Sequences were obtained from naive CD4+ T cells from PBMCs. Subset defined: CD45RA+ positively selected. The receptors were sampled from a man aged 18-30 years in good health. Some clones in this sample may be carry-over from other donors' samples.

The chain carries TRBV30 and TRBJ2-7; 15 nucleotides match TRBD2. Unmatched junction bases numbered 10, after V lost 5 bases and J lost 2 bases. The CDR3 length is 17 residues. Germline V gene data show CDR1 as GTSNPN and CDR2 as SVGIG (reference sequence). CDR3: CAWAGLAGGTGAYEQYF. As DNA, the CDR3 is TGTGCCTGGGCCGGACTAGCGGGAGGGACAGGAGCCTACGAGCAGTACTTC.

V usage is TRBV9 and J usage is TRBJ1-3; 10 positions match TRBD1. The CDR3 has 16 residues. V trimming: 0 bases; J trimming: 4 bases; junction bases outside the gene matches: 4. Germline values: CDR1 SGDLS, CDR2 YYNGEE. CDR3 amino acids: CASSVGQGAPGNTIYF. DNA for the CDR3: TGTGCCAGCAGCGTAGGACAGGGGGCGCCCGGAAACACCATATATTTT.

This chain uses TRBV28 with TRBJ2-7, with D possibly matching TRBD1 (8 bases). The ends were cut back, 7 bases at V and 6 bases at J, with 22 bases in the middle. CDR1 is MDHEN, CDR2 SYDVKM, per germline. The CDR3 covers 15 residues. The CDR3 nucleotides read TGTGCCAGCACATCCCCTCAAACAGGGGGGGGCGAGCAGTACTTC. It is translated as CASTSPQTGGGEQYF.

V is TRBV7-3 and J is TRBJ2-3, with D perhaps assigned TRBD1 or TRBD2 (5 bases each). The CDR3 consists of 14 residues. Trimming removed 2 bases from V and 2 bases from J, with 8 bases in between. CDR1 and CDR2 (germline): SGHTA, FQGTGA. The CDR3: CASSLFGTTDTQYF. The CDR3, as DNA: TGTGCCAGCAGCTTATTTGGGACCACAGATACGCAGTATTTT.

V and J are TRBV6-5 and TRBJ1-6; 7 positions agree with TRBD1. The V and J ends lost 7 bases and 7 bases, in that order; junction bases with no gene match: 10. The CDR3 has 15 residues. Germline V gene data show CDR1 as MNHEY and CDR2 as SVGAGI. CDR3 loop: CASTRGGGGNSPLHF. CDR3 nucleotides: TGTGCCAGCACCCGAGGGGGAGGGGGCAATTCACCCCTCCACTTT.

The chain couples TRBV7-2 to TRBJ2-7; the D is unclear. The length of the CDR3 is 14 residues. Trimming stripped 2 bases from V and 2 bases from J, with 10 bases between. From germline, CDR1 is SGHTA and CDR2 FQGNSA. The CDR3 DNA reads TGTGCCAGCAGCTTATTGGGGTCCCCCTACGAGCAGTACTTC. Amino acid sequence: CASSLLGSPYEQYF.

The chain couples TRBV28 to TRBJ1-1, with D hard to call. V was clipped by 6 bases and J by 2 bases, with 16 bases between them. Germline V lookup: CDR1 MDHEN, CDR2 SYDVKM. This CDR3 comprises 15 residues. The CDR3 DNA is TGTGCCAGCAGCCCAGGAGGGTACAGTAACACTGAAGCTTTCTTT. Translation gives CASSPGGYSNTEAFF.

The rearrangement joins TRBV5-1 to TRBJ2-7; TRBD1 might be the D (6 bases). The ends were cut back, 6 bases at V and 2 bases at J, with 15 bases in the middle. From germline, CDR1 is SGHRS and CDR2 YFSETQ. This CDR3 has 14 residues. The CDR3 is CASNAGTNPYEQYF. CDR3 in DNA: TGCGCCAGCAATGCCGGGACAAACCCCTACGAGCAGTACTTC.

The chain is built from TRBV6-1 and TRBJ2-1, with D possibly TRBD2 on 5 matching bases. The germline gives CDR1 MNHNS, CDR2 SASEGT. The CDR3 contains 13 residues. The germline V and J ends were trimmed by 2 bases and 6 bases, with 8 bases remaining between them. In DNA form, the CDR3 reads TGTGCCAGCAGTGAACTCGCGGGCAATGAGCAGTTCTTC. Protein: CASSELAGNEQFF.

The rearrangement uses TRBV9 and TRBJ1-2, with 7 bases matching TRBD1. The germline V gene has CDR1 SGDLS and CDR2 YYNGEE. The CDR3 consists of 14 residues. V shed 6 bases, J shed 6 bases, and the junction held 11 bases outside the gene matches. The DNA for the CDR3 is TGTGCCAGCACCAGACAGGGTTTTTTCGATGGCTACACCTTC. Residues: CASTRQGFFDGYTF. The full variable domain, its missing parts supplied by reference TRBV9 and TRBJ1-2, is DSGVTQTPKHLITATGQRVTLRCSPRSGDLSVYWYQQSLDQGLQFLIQYYNGEERAKGNILERFSAQQFPDLHSELNLSSLELGDSALYFCASTRQGFFDGYTFGSGTRLTVV.

A word on this clone: Relative to the germline gene, one junction end is altered; a read error may explain this. The chain has TRBV13 and TRBJ2-7; 12 bases line up with TRBD2. The germline V gene encodes CDR1 PRHDT and CDR2 FYEKMQ (reference sequence). The CDR3 has 16 residues. The CDR3 here is CASTLSSGRVSYEQYF. CDR3 nucleotides: TGTGCCAGCACCTTATCTAGCGGGAGGGTCTCCTACGAGCAGTACTTC.

The rearrangement joins TRBV11-2 to TRBJ2-1; no definite D call. The CDR3 totals 12 residues. Trimming took 5 bases from V and 14 from J, leaving 16 bases between them. Germline assignment: CDR1 SGHAT and CDR2 FQNNGV. The CDR3 nucleotides read TGTGCCAGCAGCCCGAGCCCTCCCCTTAAGTTCTTC. This translates into CASSPSPPLKFF.